One sample yielded the 9 T cell receptor beta chains listed below, sequenced in a study of T cells in Graves' hyperthyroidism and ophthalmopathy. Amplification of TCR beta CDR3 regions was performed using RNA transcripts as template. First-round RT-PCR of the TCR CDR3 relied on the HTBI primer set. TCRdb processed the multiplex PCR reads anew with MiXCR; each CDR3 protein has one entry. Of some 570,000 distinct CDR3 sequences listed, 14% are singletons. The sequenced sample was blood. Receptors were obtained from a woman between 18 and 29 years old with Graves' ophthalmopathy.

This clonotype was seen ten or more times. J is TRBJ2-3 and V is TRBV13; 7 positions match TRBD1. The CDR3 is made up of 13 amino acids. V gave up 3 bases and J gave up 8 bases; unmatched junction bases: 5. Germline lookup yields CDR1 PRHDT and CDR2 FYEKMQ (reference sequence). The CDR3 DNA is TGTGCCAGCAGCTTCCGGGACAGATCTACGCAGTATTTT. Translating gives CASSFRDRSTQYF. The full variable domain, in which reference TRBV13 and TRBJ2-3 provide the parts outside the CDR3, is AAGVIQSPRHLIKEKRETATLKCYPIPRHDTVYWYQQGPGQDPQFLISFYEKMQSDKGSIPDRFSAQQFSDYHSELNMSSLELGDSALYFCASSFRDRSTQYFGPGTRLTVL.

Comments on this clonotype: A junction end diverges from the germline sequence, so it may reflect a read error. The chain uses TRBV5-1 and TRBJ2-1; D gene uncertain. CDR3 length equals 17 residues. The V gene's germline CDR1 is SGHRS and CDR2 YFSETQ. CDR3 DNA sequence: TGCGCCAGCAGCCCAACCGAGTTGGTCTACTACTACAATGAGCAGCTCTTC. This gives the protein CASSPTELVYYYNEQLF.

At least ten counts were recorded for this clonotype. The chain carries TRBV3-1 and TRBJ1-2; D unresolved. CDR3 size: 14 residues. V was cut by 2 bases and J by 4 bases, with 11 bases left in between. Germline CDR1 LGHDT, CDR2 YNNKEL (reference sequence). CDR3: CASSQTQTTYGYTF. CDR3 nucleotide sequence: TGTGCCAGCAGCCAAACCCAGACGACCTATGGCTACACCTTC.

There are many counts of this clonotype. The chain is built from TRBV7-2 and TRBJ2-6; TRBD1 agrees at 8 bases. V lost 3 bases and J lost 2; bases outside the gene matches: 0. The CDR3 totals 15 residues. The germline V gene has CDR1 SGHTA and CDR2 FQGNSA. CDR3 amino acids: CASSLTGAGANVLTF. CDR3 DNA: TGTGCCAGCAGCTTGACAGGGGCTGGGGCCAACGTCCTGACTTTC.

In this sample, this clonotype turned up many times. The CDR3 reads CASSLVSFADTQYF. CDR3 nucleotide sequence: TGTGCCAGCAGTTTAGTAAGCTTCGCAGATACGCAGTATTTT. This chain links TRBV12-3 or TRBV12-4 with TRBJ2-3; D is ambiguous. The CDR3 has 14 amino acids. With 1 base removed from V and 4 bases from J, the gap between germline ends came to 9 bases.

This clonotype was counted between two and nine times. The gene calls are TRBV3-1 and TRBJ2-7, with D possibly matching TRBD2 (6 bases). V lost 1 base and J lost 7, with 11 bases in between. The CDR3 totals 13 residues. Germline lookup yields CDR1 LGHDT and CDR2 YNNKEL (reference sequence). CDR3 region: CASSQVGGSEQYF. CDR3 nucleotide sequence: TGTGCCAGCAGCCAAGTTGGGGGGTCTGAGCAGTACTTC.

The chain recombines TRBV19 with TRBJ1-3; D is undetermined. CDR3 length equals 15 residues. The V gene's germline CDR1 is LNHDA and CDR2 SQIVND (reference sequence). V lost 4 bases and J 0 bases, leaving 10 bases between the germline ends. The CDR3 DNA sequence: TGTGCCAGTAGTACTTACACGACCTCTGGAAACACCATATATTTT. The encoded protein is CASSTYTTSGNTIYF.

This clonotype was counted at least ten times. The chain joins TRBV5-6 to TRBJ1-1; no firm D call. Trimming took off 0 bases at V and 4 bases at J, with 10 bases between the two ends. This CDR3 is 14 amino acids long. The germline V gene has CDR1 SGHDT and CDR2 YYEEEE. The CDR3 protein is CASSLEVFGTEAFF. The DNA of the CDR3 is TGTGCCAGCAGCTTGGAGGTTTTTGGCACTGAAGCTTTCTTT.

In its sample, this clonotype was seen many times. The chain joins TRBV2 to TRBJ1-1; D ambiguous. The CDR3 contains 16 residues. Germline assignment: CDR1 SNHLY and CDR2 FYNNEI. V was clipped by 3 bases and J by 0 bases, with 14 bases between them. In DNA, the CDR3 is TGTGCCAGCAGTGAGCTGAGGCGCGGATTGAACACTGAAGCTTTCTTT. Protein: CASSELRRGLNTEAFF.